The 30 T cell receptor beta chains below come from one sample, sequenced in a study of Graves' ophthalmopathy and Graves' hyperthyroidism. Researchers took RNA transcripts and amplified TCR beta CDR3 regions from them. HTBI-primed RT-PCR formed the first round, and a multiplex PCR formed the second. One entry per CDR3 protein, called by TCRdb with MiXCR from the multiplex PCR reads. The table records approximately 160,000 distinct CDR3 sequences, around 39% of them present only once. The specimen sequenced was peripheral blood. These receptor sequences come from a man aged 25 to 45 with Graves' ophthalmopathy.

Ten or more counts support this clonotype. This rearrangement joins TRBV12-3 or TRBV12-4 to TRBJ1-1; D is unclear. CDR3 length: 13 amino acids. V dropped 3 bases and J dropped 1 base, with 6 bases sitting between them. The CDR3 sequence: CASSFAPNTEAFF. CDR3 DNA: TGTGCCAGCAGTTTTGCTCCGAACACTGAAGCTTTCTTT.

The chain carries TRBV2 and TRBJ2-5; a possible D gene is TRBD2 (5 bases). There are 14 residues in the CDR3. Per the germline V gene, CDR1 is SNHLY and CDR2 is FYNNEI. With 6 bases removed from V and 2 bases from J, the gap between germline ends came to 13 bases. The CDR3 here is CASRLATAQETQYF. The CDR3 DNA is TGTGCCAGCAGATTAGCGACCGCTCAAGAGACCCAGTACTTC.

This clonotype has just one count. The J gene is TRBJ1-6, the V gene TRBV7-2; D perhaps matches TRBD1 (5 bases). Trimming removed 2 bases from V and 9 bases from J, with 14 bases in between. Germline lookup yields CDR1 SGHTA and CDR2 FQGNSA. The CDR3 extends over 15 amino acids. As DNA, the CDR3 is TGTGCCAGCAGCTTAACCGACAGCCTCAGTTCACCCCTCCACTTT. It codes for CASSLTDSLSSPLHF.

This clonotype was detected ten times or more. This rearrangement joins TRBV27 to TRBJ1-5; D remains unclear. Trimming stripped 2 bases from V and 4 bases from J, with 6 bases between. Germline loops: CDR1 MNHEY, CDR2 SMNVEV (reference sequence). The CDR3 extends over 13 amino acids. This CDR3 reads CASSLVGNQPQHF. The CDR3 DNA is TGTGCCAGCAGTTTAGTAGGTAATCAGCCCCAGCATTTT.

This clonotype was found many times. The chain carries TRBV12-3 or TRBV12-4 and TRBJ1-1; D might be TRBD1 (6 bases). V was cut by 7 bases and J by 5 bases, with 14 bases left in between. The CDR3 spans 13 residues. The CDR3 is CASKALGATEAFF. The CDR3 nucleotides read TGTGCCAGCAAGGCCCTGGGGGCTACTGAAGCTTTCTTT.

V gene TRBV12-3 or TRBV12-4 combines with J gene TRBJ1-6; D is unclear. V was shortened by 6 bases and J by 7 bases, with 7 bases between the two germline ends. This CDR3 has 12 residues. The CDR3 nucleotides are TGTGCCAGCAGCATCCAGAATTCACCCCTCCACTTT. Amino acids: CASSIQNSPLHF.

This clonotype was detected many times. The rearrangement joins TRBV28 to TRBJ2-5, with 7 bases fitting TRBD1. Germline CDR1 MDHEN, CDR2 SYDVKM. J lost 0 bases, V lost 8 bases, and 6 bases had no gene match. The CDR3 has 14 amino acids. CDR3 coding DNA: TGTGCCAGCCTCAAGACAGGGTACCAAGAGACCCAGTACTTC. Protein product: CASLKTGYQETQYF.

This clonotype was counted ten times or more. The chain combines TRBV19 with TRBJ2-2, with D perhaps matching TRBD1 (5 bases). Trimming cost V 7 bases and J 2 bases, with 14 bases left between them. Germline CDR1 reads LNHDA; CDR2 reads SQIVND (reference sequence). This CDR3 is built from 15 residues. CDR3 protein: CASNWGGYNTGELFF. CDR3 coding DNA: TGTGCCAGTAATTGGGGCGGCTATAACACCGGGGAGCTGTTTTTT.

This chain connects TRBV28 to TRBJ1-3; D remains unclear. CDR3 length equals 17 residues. V was shortened by 0 bases and J by 8 bases, with 20 bases between the two germline ends. Germline V gene sequence: CDR1 MDHEN, CDR2 SYDVKM. The CDR3 here is CASSLCILIDIPDTIYF. The CDR3 DNA follows: TGTGCCAGCAGTTTATGCATTCTCATCGATATCCCAGACACCATATATTTT.

This clonotype came up many times. This chain connects TRBV11-2 to TRBJ2-2; 9 nucleotides align to TRBD1. This CDR3 contains 16 residues. V gave up 5 bases and J gave up 3 bases; unmatched junction bases: 7. In germline, CDR1 is SGHAT, CDR2 FQNNGV. The CDR3 sequence is CASSAGQGLYTGELFF. The CDR3 DNA sequence: TGTGCCAGCAGCGCCGGACAGGGGCTATACACCGGGGAGCTGTTTTTT.

This clonotype was observed many times. CDR3 sequence: CASSKDRRAWGRTYEQYF. CDR3 coding DNA: TGTGCCAGCAGCAAGGACAGAAGGGCGTGGGGGAGGACCTACGAGCAGTACTTC. The chain is built from TRBV6-2 or TRBV6-3 and TRBJ2-7, with D perhaps matching TRBD1 or TRBD2 (6 bases each). V lost 6 bases and J lost 2, with 26 bases in between. The CDR3 runs to 18 residues. The germline V gene encodes CDR1 MNHEY and CDR2 SVGEGT.

The table lists this clonotype with many counts. J is TRBJ2-5 and V is TRBV27, with 9 bases lining up with TRBD1. V lost 5 bases and J lost 2; bases outside the gene matches: 12. Germline lookup yields CDR1 MNHEY and CDR2 SMNVEV (reference sequence). The CDR3 has 17 residues. The CDR3 DNA is TGTGCCAGCAGTCCAACCTTACCGGGACAGGGACAAGAGACCCAGTACTTC. Amino acid sequence: CASSPTLPGQGQETQYF.

The chain couples TRBV30 to TRBJ1-3; D is undetermined. Germline V gives CDR1 GTSNPN, CDR2 SVGIG (reference sequence). CDR3 size: 12 residues. The CDR3 DNA reads TGTGGGCGCGGCTCCTCTGGAAACACCATATATTTT. It translates to CGRGSSGNTIYF.

The V and J genes are TRBV19 and TRBJ2-7; 12 bases agree with TRBD2. V was clipped by 1 base and J by 5 bases; unmatched bases: 6. CDR1 is LNHDA and CDR2 is SQIVND in the germline V gene (reference sequence). The CDR3 has 16 amino acids. The CDR3 bases are TGTGCCAGTAGTATAGGCCTAGCGGGAGGGCCCGACGAGCAGTACTTC. This encodes CASSIGLAGGPDEQYF.

The V gene is TRBV6-1, the J gene TRBJ1-5, with TRBD1 matching 9 bases. Germline lookup yields CDR1 MNHNS and CDR2 SASEGT. The junction had 7 bases not matched to a gene; V was cut back by 6 bases and J by 4 bases. The CDR3 loop spans 15 amino acids. The chain's CDR3 is CASSPTGGRNQPQHF. The CDR3 coding sequence is TGTGCCAGCAGCCCCACAGGGGGCCGGAATCAGCCCCAGCATTTT.

This clonotype was seen at least ten times. This sequence joins TRBV6-6 and TRBJ2-5; TRBD1 matches 9 bases. There are 14 residues in the CDR3. V shed 7 bases, J shed 3 bases, and the junction held 6 bases outside the gene matches. CDR1 is MNHNY, CDR2 SVGAGI, per germline (reference sequence). The CDR3 spells CASTHRTGEETQYF. In DNA form, the CDR3 reads TGTGCCAGCACCCATCGGACAGGGGAAGAGACCCAGTACTTC.

This clonotype was recorded many times. The chain combines TRBV2 with TRBJ2-5, with D possibly TRBD2 on 7 matching bases. The CDR3 covers 14 residues. Germline V gene lookup returns CDR1 SNHLY and CDR2 FYNNEI. Deletions cut 2 bases from V and 4 bases from J, with 11 bases between. The CDR3: CASSERGGGETQYF. In DNA, the CDR3 is TGTGCCAGCAGTGAACGCGGGGGCGGAGAGACCCAGTACTTC. The entire variable domain, with the rest obtained from reference TRBV2 and TRBJ2-5, is as follows: EPEVTQTPSHQVTQMGQEVILRCVPISNHLYFYWYRQILGQKVEFLVSFYNNEISEKSEIFDDQFSVERPDGSNFTLKIRSTKLEDSAMYFCASSERGGGETQYFGPGTRLLVL.

The V and J genes are TRBV6-2 or TRBV6-3 and TRBJ1-1; no firm D call. The CDR3 extends over 17 amino acids. Germline assignment: CDR1 MNHEY and CDR2 SVGEGT. Trimming removed 6 bases from V and 1 base from J, with 21 bases in between. CDR3 sequence (DNA): TGTGCCAGCAGCTCCCTTTCCGGACCCCTAGCGAACACTGAAGCTTTCTTT. It specifies CASSSLSGPLANTEAFF.

For this clonotype: This could be a read error, since a much larger clone is one nucleotide away. The chain carries TRBV5-1 and TRBJ1-5, with unresolved D. The germline CDR1 and CDR2 sequences are SGHRS and YFSETQ. CDR3 size: 13 residues. The CDR3 DNA is TGCGCCAGCAGCTTGGGGCCCCGTCAGACCCAGCATTTT. Protein: CASSLGPRQTQHF. Drawing the rest from reference TRBV5-1 and TRBJ1-5, the complete variable domain is KAGVTQTPRYLIKTRGQQVTLSCSPISGHRSVSWYQQTPGQGLQFLFEYFSETQRNKGNFPGRFSGRQFSNSRSEMNVSTLELGDSALYLCASSLGPRQTQHFGDGTRLSIL.

The V call is TRBV12-3 or TRBV12-4, the J call TRBJ1-5; D ambiguous. The germline V and J ends were trimmed by 8 bases and 7 bases, with 12 bases remaining between them. The CDR3 length is 12 residues. DNA for the CDR3: TGTGCCAGCCGAATAGAGAACCAGCCCCAGCATTTT. This gives the protein CASRIENQPQHF.

This clonotype appeared many times. The chain couples TRBV28 to TRBJ2-2; no firm D call. The germline V gene has CDR1 MDHEN and CDR2 SYDVKM. The CDR3 contains 12 residues. The V end lost 4 bases, the J end lost 4 bases, and 4 bases lay between the germline ends. The chain's CDR3 is CASSSTTGELFF. For the CDR3, the DNA is TGTGCCAGCAGTTCCACCACCGGGGAGCTGTTTTTT.

The V gene is TRBV6-1, the J gene TRBJ1-2; tentatively, D is TRBD1 (6 bases). In germline, CDR1 is MNHNS, CDR2 SASEGT. The CDR3 contains 14 residues. CDR3: CAARLLGATYGYTF. The CDR3 coding sequence is TGTGCAGCACGGCTTCTGGGGGCTACCTATGGCTACACCTTC.

The chain links TRBV12-3 or TRBV12-4 to TRBJ1-2, with a tentative D call TRBD1 (5 bases). The ends were cut back, 2 bases at V and 6 bases at J, with 13 bases in the middle. The CDR3 length is 14 residues. CDR3 loop: CASSLRGSGDGYTF. The CDR3 DNA reads TGTGCCAGCAGTTTAAGGGGATCGGGGGATGGCTACACCTTC.

The chain carries TRBV7-2 and TRBJ2-5; no reliable D call. Germline CDR1 is SGHTA and CDR2 is FQGNSA. The length of the CDR3 is 12 residues. With 3 bases removed from V and 7 bases from J, the gap between germline ends came to 9 bases. CDR3 coding DNA: TGTGCCAGCAGCTTTCGCGGTGGGACCCAGTACTTC. The encoded protein is CASSFRGGTQYF.

This clonotype occurred once. CDR3 region: CASSLAPSQETQYF. DNA of the CDR3: TGTGCCAGCAGTTTAGCGCCAAGTCAAGAGACCCAGTACTTC. The rearrangement uses TRBV12-3 or TRBV12-4 and TRBJ2-5; D call uncertain. V was shortened by 0 bases and J by 2 bases, with 7 bases between the two germline ends. The CDR3 runs to 14 residues.

This clonotype appeared many times. The rearrangement links TRBV6-1 to TRBJ1-1; D remains unclear. Trimming pared 4 bases from V and 5 bases from J, leaving 5 bases between. Germline lookup yields CDR1 MNHNS and CDR2 SASEGT. This CDR3 comprises 11 residues. The CDR3 protein is CASSVSTEAFF. Written as DNA, the CDR3 is TGTGCCAGCAGTGTTAGTACTGAAGCTTTCTTT.

This clonotype was counted ten times or more. CDR3 loop: CASSIGLAGAYEQYF. CDR3 nucleotides: TGTGCCAGTAGTATCGGACTAGCGGGGGCCTACGAGCAGTACTTC. The chain recombines TRBV19 with TRBJ2-7; 13 positions agree with TRBD2. V trimming: 3 bases; J trimming: 2 bases; junction bases outside the gene matches: 1. Per the germline V gene, CDR1 is LNHDA and CDR2 is SQIVND (reference sequence). The CDR3 is 15 amino acids. The full variable domain, in which reference TRBV19 and TRBJ2-7 provide the parts outside the CDR3, is DGGITQSPKYLFRKEGQNVTLSCEQNLNHDAMYWYRQDPGQGLRLIYYSQIVNDFQKGDIAEGYSVSREKKESFPLTVTSAQKNPTAFYLCASSIGLAGAYEQYFGPGTRLTVT.

This clonotype has more than one count but fewer than ten. J is TRBJ2-7 and V is TRBV2; a possible D gene is TRBD1 (5 bases). CDR1 SNHLY and CDR2 FYNNEI come from the germline V gene. CDR3 length equals 14 residues. V shed 6 bases and J shed 1 base, with 13 bases lying between them. The CDR3: CASSAGSLSYEQYF. The DNA of the CDR3 is TGTGCCAGCAGCGCAGGGTCCCTATCCTACGAGCAGTACTTC.

The rearrangement links TRBV7-9 to TRBJ1-2; possible D gene TRBD1, 6 bases. Germline lookup yields CDR1 SEHNR and CDR2 FQNEAQ (reference sequence). The CDR3 has 13 amino acids. V lost 5 bases and J 8 bases, leaving 15 bases between the germline ends. The CDR3 spells CASSPQGSLGYTF. The CDR3 region has the DNA TGTGCCAGCAGCCCACAGGGAAGCTTGGGCTACACCTTC. The full variable domain, with the rest looked up from reference TRBV7-9 and TRBJ1-2, is DTGVSQNPRHKITKRGQNVTFRCDPISEHNRLYWYRQTLGQGPEFLTYFQNEAQLEKSRLLSDRFSAERPKGSFSTLEIQRTEQGDSAMYLCASSPQGSLGYTFGSGTRLTVV.

This rearrangement joins TRBV12-3 or TRBV12-4 to TRBJ1-3, with 10 bases matching TRBD1. This CDR3 spans 14 amino acids. The V segment lost 6 bases and the J segment 5 bases; nucleotides outside the gene matches: 4. The DNA of the CDR3 is TGTGCCAGCAGACAAGACAGGGGGCGAAACACCATATATTTT. Translation gives CASRQDRGRNTIYF.